The sequence of this T cell receptor beta chain was determined in a study of PD-1 blockade in mismatch repair-deficient tumors. Trimming pared 1 base from V and 0 bases from J, leaving 6 bases between. This CDR3 has 13 residues. Germline values: CDR1 SQVTM, CDR2 ANQGSEA. TCRdb's copy holds only in-frame clones and misses some; the assay was immunoSEQ multiplex PCR. The table lists around 100,000 clones, over 65% of them singletons. The clonotype originates from an adult with mismatch repair-deficient cancer. The specimen comprised peripheral blood, sampled approximately 64 weeks after starting pembrolizumab. The V call is TRBV29-1, the J call TRBJ1-1; no clear D gene. CDR3 residues: CSVEGQLNTEAFF. CDR3 coding DNA: TGCAGCGTTGAAGGGCAGCTGAACACTGAAGCTTTCTTT.